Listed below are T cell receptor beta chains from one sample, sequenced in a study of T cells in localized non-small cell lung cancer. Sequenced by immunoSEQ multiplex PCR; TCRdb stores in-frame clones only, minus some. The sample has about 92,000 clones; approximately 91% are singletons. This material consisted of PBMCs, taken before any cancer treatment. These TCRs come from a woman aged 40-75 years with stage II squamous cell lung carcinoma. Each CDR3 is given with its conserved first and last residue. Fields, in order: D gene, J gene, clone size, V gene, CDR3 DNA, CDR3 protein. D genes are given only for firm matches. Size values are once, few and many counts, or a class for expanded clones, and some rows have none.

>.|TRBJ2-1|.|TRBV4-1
TGCGCCAGCAGCCAAGATCTATTCGTTAAGTTCTTC
CASSQDLFVKFF
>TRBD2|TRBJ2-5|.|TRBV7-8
TGTGCCAGCAGCTTAGGCTCTAGCGGGAGAAAGGAGACCCAGTACTTC
CASSLGSSGRKETQYF
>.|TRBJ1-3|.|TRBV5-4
TGTGCCAGCAGCTTGGAAGGGGCATCTGGAAACACCATATATTTT
CASSLEGASGNTIYF
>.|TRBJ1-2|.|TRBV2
TGTGCCAGCAGTGAGGGAGGTCAGGATGGCTACACCTTC
CASSEGGQDGYTF
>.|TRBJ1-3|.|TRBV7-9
TGTGCCAGCAGTCCCGGGGGAAACACCATATATTTT
CASSPGGNTIYF
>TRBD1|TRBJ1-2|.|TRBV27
TGTGCCAGCAGTTACAGGGGGAAGGGGAACTATGGCTACACCTTC
CASSYRGKGNYGYTF
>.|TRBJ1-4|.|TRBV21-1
TGTGCCAGCAACTATAACAGGGGGCGCCCCGAAGCAACTAATGAAAAACTGTTTTTT
CASNYNRGRPEATNEKLFF
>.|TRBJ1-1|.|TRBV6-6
TGTGCCAGCAGGGACGATCCTATCAGCACTGAAGCTTTCTTT
CASRDDPISTEAFF
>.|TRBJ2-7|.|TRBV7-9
TGTGCCAGCAGCTTAGCGAGGGTCCCCAGGGAGCACGAGCAGTACTTC
CASSLARVPREHEQYF
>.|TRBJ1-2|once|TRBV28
TGTGCCAGCAGTTTAACAGGGAATGGCTACACCTTC
CASSLTGNGYTF
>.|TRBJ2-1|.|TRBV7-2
TGTGCCAGCAGCTTAGTTCGCGGCAACTACAATGAGCAGTTCTTC
CASSLVRGNYNEQFF
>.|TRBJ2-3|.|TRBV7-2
TGTGCCAGCAGCTACGGGTTTAGCACAGATACGCAGTATTTT
CASSYGFSTDTQYF
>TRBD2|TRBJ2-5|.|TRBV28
TGTGCCAGCAGTTCCAACCTTAGCGGGGGGCTGGGGCAAGAGACCCAGTACTTC
CASSSNLSGGLGQETQYF
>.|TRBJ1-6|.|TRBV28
TGTGCCAGCAGTTTATGGGGGGGCTCGAATTCACCCCTCCACTTT
CASSLWGGSNSPLHF
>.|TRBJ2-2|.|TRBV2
TGTGCCAGCAGTAACGGACACACCGGGGAGCTGTTTTTT
CASSNGHTGELFF
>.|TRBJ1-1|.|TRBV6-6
TGTGCCGCAACGGCTACTCGGAACACTGAAGCTTTCTTT
CAATATRNTEAFF
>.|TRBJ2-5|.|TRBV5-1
TGCGCCAGCAGCTTTGGACCTCAAGAGACCCAGTACTTC
CASSFGPQETQYF
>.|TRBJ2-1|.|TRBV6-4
TGTGCCAGCAGGAGAGGAGAGGGTGATGTTGATGAGCAGTTCTTC
CASRRGEGDVDEQFF
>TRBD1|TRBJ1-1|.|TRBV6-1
TGTGCCACCTCCCAGGGGGACAGGGAAGCTTTCTTT
CATSQGDREAFF
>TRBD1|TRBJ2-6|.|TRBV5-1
TGCGCCAGCAGAATGATTAGACAGGGGGTATCCTCTGGGGCCAACGTCCTGACTTTC
CASRMIRQGVSSGANVLTF
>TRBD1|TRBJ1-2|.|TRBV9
TGTGCCAGCAGCCGAGGGACAGCACAAAACTATGGCTACACCTTC
CASSRGTAQNYGYTF
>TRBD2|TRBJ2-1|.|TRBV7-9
TGTGCCAGCAGCTTATACCTAGCGGGGGGAAATGAGCAGTTCTTC
CASSLYLAGGNEQFF
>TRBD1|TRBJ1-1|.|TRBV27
TGTGCCAGCAGTTCCAGGGGGATGAACACTGAGGCTTTCTTT
CASSSRGMNTEAFF
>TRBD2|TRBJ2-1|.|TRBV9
TGTGCCAGCAGCGTTCGGACTAGCGGGGTGAATGAGCAGTTCTTC
CASSVRTSGVNEQFF
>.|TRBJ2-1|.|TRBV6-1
TGTGCCAGCAGCGAAAGTAGGGTATTAGGGAATACGAGGTTCTTC
CASSESRVLGNTRFF
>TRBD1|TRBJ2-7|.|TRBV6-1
TGTGCCAGCAGAGAGACAGGGGGCCTCCCCTACGAGCAGTACTTC
CASRETGGLPYEQYF
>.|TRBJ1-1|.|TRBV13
TGTGCCAGCAGCCCGAGTGAGGTTTCCACTGAAGCTTTCTTT
CASSPSEVSTEAFF
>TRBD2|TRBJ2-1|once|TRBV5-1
TGCGCCAGCAGTGCGGTAGTACTAGCGGGAGGTAATGAGCAGTTCTTC
CASSAVVLAGGNEQFF
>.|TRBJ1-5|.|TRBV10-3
TGTGCCATCAAAGGACAGCTCAATCAGCCCCAGCATTTT
CAIKGQLNQPQHF
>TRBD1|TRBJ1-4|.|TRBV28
TGTGCCAGCAGTTTTATGTTGGGACAGGGGGACGAAAAACTGTTTTTT
CASSFMLGQGDEKLFF
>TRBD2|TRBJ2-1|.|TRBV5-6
TGTGCCAGCAGCTTTTCCCGACTAGCGTACTACAATGAGCAGTTCTTC
CASSFSRLAYYNEQFF
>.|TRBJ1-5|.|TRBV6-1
TGTGCCAGCAGTGAAGGCAGAAGCCCTAATCAGCCCCAGCATTTT
CASSEGRSPNQPQHF
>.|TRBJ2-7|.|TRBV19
TGTGCCAGTAGTATTCCTGGACTCTCGAGCTCCTACGAGCAGTACTTC
CASSIPGLSSSYEQYF
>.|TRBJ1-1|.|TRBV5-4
TGTGCCAGCAGCATGGGGCAGAATGTGAACACTGAAGCTTTCTTT
CASSMGQNVNTEAFF
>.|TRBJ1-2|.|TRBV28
TGTGCCAGCAGTTTAAGTACGCGGGGCTATGGCTACACCTTC
CASSLSTRGYGYTF
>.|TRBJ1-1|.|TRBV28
TGTGCCAGCAGTCCCGGGGCGCCGGTCACTGAAGCTTTCTTT
CASSPGAPVTEAFF
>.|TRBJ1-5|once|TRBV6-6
TGTGCCAGCAGGGAGGGGAACAATCAGCCCCAGCATTTT
CASREGNNQPQHF
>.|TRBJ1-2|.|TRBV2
TGTGCCAGCTTACCGATACCCAACTATGGCTACACCTTC
CASLPIPNYGYTF
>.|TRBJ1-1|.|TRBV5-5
TGTGCCAGCAGCCCGACAGGGAACACTGAAGCTTTCTTT
CASSPTGNTEAFF
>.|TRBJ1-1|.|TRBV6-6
TGTGCCAGCAGTTACTCGGGGGGTGTCACTGAAGCTTTCTTT
CASSYSGGVTEAFF
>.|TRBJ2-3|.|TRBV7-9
TGTGCCAGCAGCTTAGCCGGGGTTGATACGCAGTATTTT
CASSLAGVDTQYF
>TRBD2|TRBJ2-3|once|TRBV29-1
TGCAGCGTAGGGGAAGGGCGGGAGGGCCCATCAGATACGCAGTATTTT
CSVGEGREGPSDTQYF
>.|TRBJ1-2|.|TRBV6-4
TGTGCCACCAGCCTGGGGAGGGGAGACGTCTATGGCTACACCTTC
CATSLGRGDVYGYTF
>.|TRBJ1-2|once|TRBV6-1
TGTGCCAGCACCGCAGGAACCCACCTCTATGGCTACACCTTC
CASTAGTHLYGYTF
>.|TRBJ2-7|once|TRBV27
TGTGCCAGCCGGAATCAAACAGGGCCCTACGAGCAGTACTTC
CASRNQTGPYEQYF
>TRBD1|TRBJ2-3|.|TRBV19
TGTGCCAGTAGTTTGAGGGACAGGGGGTTGCTAGATACGCAGTATTTT
CASSLRDRGLLDTQYF
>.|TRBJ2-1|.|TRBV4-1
TGCGCCAGCAGCCAAGTCACCCCCATCGGCTCCTACAATGAGCAGTTCTTC
CASSQVTPIGSYNEQFF
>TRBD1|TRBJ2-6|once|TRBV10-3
TGTGCCATCCAGACAGGGTTAGACTCTGGGGCCAACGTCCTGACTTTC
CAIQTGLDSGANVLTF
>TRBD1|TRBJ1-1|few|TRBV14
TGTGCCAGCAGCCAGGGACAGGTACCTCCGTCGGATTTT
CASSQGQVPPSDF
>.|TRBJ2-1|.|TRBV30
TGTGCCTGGAGTCCAGGGACTCCGGTCCACAATGAGCAGTTCTTC
CAWSPGTPVHNEQFF
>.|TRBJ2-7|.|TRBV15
TGTGCCACCAGCAGATTAGACAAGGACTACGAGCAGTACTTC
CATSRLDKDYEQYF
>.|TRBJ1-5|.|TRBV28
TGTGCCAGCATCCCCCCGCATGGGACACTTGCGGGCCAGCCCCAGCATTTT
CASIPPHGTLAGQPQHF
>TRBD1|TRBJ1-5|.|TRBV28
TGTGCCAGCACCCATGGGACAGGGAGCAATCAGCCCCAGCATTTT
CASTHGTGSNQPQHF
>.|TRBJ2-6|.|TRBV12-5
TGTGCTAGTGCCCCGGCCCCCGTTGGGCCTGGGGCCAACGTCCTGACTTTC
CASAPAPVGPGANVLTF